This T cell receptor beta chain was sequenced during a study of lymphopenia after photon versus proton radiotherapy. Whole-study results and caveats: Oligoclonal CD8+ Temra expansion after nadir drove photon patients' diversity drop. Post-nadir TCR diversity decline inversely tracked overall survival among those who died. Authors raise, but do not show, better survival with proton therapy.

A word on this clone: The antigen remains undetermined.

V lost 3 bases and J 0 bases, leaving 15 bases between the germline ends. The CDR3 is 17 residues long. Germline CDR1 is MNHNS and CDR2 is SASEGT. Using immunoSEQ multiplex PCR, the repertoire was profiled, and TCRdb retains in-frame clones only, with some absent. The repertoire holds about 35,000 clones, more than 85% seen once, with nearly 15% in the top ten. The sequence came from a man in his sixties with cholangiocarcinoma. The chain couples TRBV6-1 to TRBJ1-3; D not certain. The sample was peripheral blood, taken from a patient treated with photon-based radiotherapy. The CDR3 protein is CASSDGPGIISGNTIYF. In DNA, the CDR3 is TGTGCCAGCAGTGATGGACCAGGTATCATCTCTGGAAACACCATATATTTT.